This record concerns one T cell receptor (beta chain) sequence. Its matching antigen is unknown. From germline, CDR1 is ENHRY and CDR2 SYGVKD. The CDR3 runs 14 residues. Trimming left V 7 bases short and J 6 bases short, with 18 bases between. This sample is drawn from a study of blood T cells in healthy people across ages. Whole-study findings and limits: The percentage of naive T cells correlated strongly with TCR beta diversity. Diversity was higher, and naive CD4+ cells more numerous, in long-lived donors than in aged donors.

The second PCR ran roughly 7 to 11 cycles with a sample-barcoded 5' primer and J-beta primers. Each CDR3 protein gets one entry after TCRdb re-called the 5' RACE reads with MiXCR. This sample carries 600,000 to 850,000 distinct CDR3 sequences, around 46% of them seen once, and the ten largest clones take 20%. The donors, all healthy, were Caucasians living in Russia, aged roughly 6 to 100. No fewer than 5.5 micrograms of total RNA were isolated from every sample. The chain employs TRBV10-3 and TRBJ1-1, with a tentative D call TRBD1 (6 bases). This TCR derives from a woman aged 60 to 75 in good health. Input material: blood. CDR3 loop: CAITASGGYAEAFF. CDR3 nucleotide sequence: TGTGCCATCACCGCCTCTGGGGGCTACGCTGAAGCTTTCTTT.